The 13 T cell receptor beta chains listed next were all sequenced from one sample in a study of T cell changes during pregnancy in multiple sclerosis. Repertoires were generated with immunoSEQ multiplex PCR, while TCRdb's copy carries only in-frame clones and drops some. The table has about 40,000 clones, roughly nine tenths seen once; the top ten hold roughly 13%. Specimen: CD8+ T cells from peripheral blood mononuclear cells, collected in the first trimester of pregnancy. Receptors were obtained from a female donor with multiple sclerosis, enrolled in a pregnancy study.

The chain has TRBV2 and TRBJ1-1, with 7 bases that match TRBD1. Unmatched junction bases numbered 5, after V lost 9 bases and J lost 1 base. The CDR3 runs to 13 residues. Germline CDR1 and CDR2: SNHLY and FYNNEI. The CDR3 DNA reads as TGTGCCAGTTTAACAGGGGAGAACACTGAAGCTTTCTTT. Its translation is CASLTGENTEAFF.

The chain links TRBV13 to TRBJ1-2, with a weak D call TRBD1 (6 bases). Germline CDR1 reads PRHDT; CDR2 reads FYEKMQ (reference sequence). The CDR3 is 14 amino acids. V shed 0 bases and J shed 5 bases, with 10 bases lying between them. CDR3 DNA sequence: TGTGCCAGCAGCTTAGGACCAGGGGAGTATGGCTACACCTTC. It specifies CASSLGPGEYGYTF.

The rearrangement links TRBV19 to TRBJ1-5; 7 bases are shared with TRBD1. J lost 2 bases, V lost 8 bases, and 3 bases had no gene match. Per germline, CDR1 LNHDA and CDR2 SQIVND (reference sequence). The CDR3 length is 13 residues. The CDR3 loop is CASDTGGNQPQHF. The DNA for the CDR3 is TGTGCCAGTGATACAGGGGGCAATCAGCCCCAGCATTTT.

The rearrangement uses TRBV5-1 and TRBJ2-3; 11 nucleotides align to TRBD1. This CDR3 is built from 15 residues. Germline CDR1 SGHRS, CDR2 YFSETQ. V gave up 4 bases and J gave up 5 bases; unmatched junction bases: 6. This CDR3 is CASSGKDRGQDTQYF. CDR3 DNA: TGCGCCAGCAGCGGAAAGGACAGGGGGCAAGATACGCAGTATTTT.

The chain has TRBV9 and TRBJ1-2; no clear D gene. The germline gives CDR1 SGDLS, CDR2 YYNGEE. V was cut by 6 bases and J by 5 bases, with 14 bases left in between. The CDR3 length is 13 residues. The CDR3 DNA reads as TGTGCCAGCATCGGGAGTCCCCATTATGGCTACACCTTC. Translating it yields CASIGSPHYGYTF.

V usage is TRBV13 and J usage is TRBJ1-5; no clear D. V shed 5 bases and J shed 7 bases, with 15 bases lying between them. The CDR3 length is 14 residues. From germline, CDR1 is PRHDT and CDR2 FYEKMQ (reference sequence). This chain's CDR3 is CASSAGPKGQPQHF. The CDR3 nucleotides read TGTGCCAGCAGCGCGGGCCCCAAAGGGCAGCCCCAGCATTTT.

The chain recombines TRBV2 with TRBJ2-5, with D perhaps matching TRBD2 (5 bases). Germline-derived CDR1 and CDR2 are SNHLY and FYNNEI. This CDR3 spans 15 amino acids. The germline V and J ends were trimmed by 2 bases and 4 bases, with 14 bases remaining between them. The CDR3 coding sequence is TGTGCCAGCAGTGAAAGCCTTGGGGAGTCAGAGACCCAGTACTTC. Encoded protein: CASSESLGESETQYF.

The chain joins TRBV7-6 to TRBJ1-6; D might be TRBD1 (5 bases). Trimming took 6 bases from V and 13 from J, leaving 13 bases between them. CDR3 length equals 12 residues. The germline gives CDR1 SGHVS, CDR2 FNYEAQ. CDR3 residues: CASREGDRPLHF. In DNA form, the CDR3 reads TGTGCCAGCAGGGAAGGGGATCGGCCCCTCCACTTT.

V is TRBV18 and J is TRBJ2-1; D might be TRBD2 (7 bases). The CDR3 sequence is 15 residues long. V lost 4 bases to trimming and J lost 9 bases, with 19 bases between them. Germline lookup yields CDR1 KGHSH and CDR2 LQKENI. DNA for the CDR3: TGTGCCAGCTCACTTGGAAGGGGGGGGGCCGCTGAGCAGTTCTTC. This codes for CASSLGRGGAAEQFF.

V gene TRBV13 combines with J gene TRBJ2-5; the match to TRBD1 covers 9 bases. The trim removed 5 bases at V and 4 bases at J, leaving 11 bases unmatched. The CDR3 has 16 residues. Germline V gene sequence: CDR1 PRHDT, CDR2 FYEKMQ (reference sequence). Here the CDR3 DNA reads TGTGCCAGCAGCGCAGCCGGGACAGGGATACGAGAGACCCAGTACTTC. Translating it yields CASSAAGTGIRETQYF.

The sample holds one count of this clone. CDR3 nucleotide sequence: TGTGCAACCCATTGGACAGGGAGGACCTACGAGCAGTACTTC. This codes for CATHWTGRTYEQYF. The rearrangement joins TRBV6-1 to TRBJ2-7, with 8 bases that match TRBD1. Germline assignment: CDR1 MNHNS and CDR2 SASEGT. The CDR3 spans 14 residues.

This clone is a singleton in its sample. V is TRBV9 and J is TRBJ1-1; D is unclear. CDR3 length: 15 residues. Deletions cut 7 bases from V and 0 bases from J, with 16 bases between. Germline V gene data show CDR1 as SGDLS and CDR2 as YYNGEE. The CDR3 protein is CASDNYEGLNTEAFF. The CDR3 coding sequence is TGTGCCAGCGACAACTACGAGGGCCTGAACACTGAAGCTTTCTTT. The variable domain in full, with the rest retrieved from reference TRBV9 and TRBJ1-1, is DSGVTQTPKHLITATGQRVTLRCSPRSGDLSVYWYQQSLDQGLQFLIQYYNGEERAKGNILERFSAQQFPDLHSELNLSSLELGDSALYFCASDNYEGLNTEAFFGQGTRLTVV.

The chain carries TRBV10-3 and TRBJ1-2; a possible D gene is TRBD1 (5 bases). The germline V gene has CDR1 ENHRY and CDR2 SYGVKD. Trimming took off 2 bases at V and 7 bases at J, with 14 bases between the two ends. CDR3 length: 14 amino acids. CDR3 nucleotides: TGTGCCATCAGTGAGCATTCGGGGGGTGGTGGCTACACCTTC. Protein: CAISEHSGGGGYTF.